This record looks at one T cell receptor (beta chain) sequence and its context. Its antigen remains unidentified. No quality values exist for individual bases; no much larger clone is one base distant. Using the deep immunoSEQ assay, multiplex PCR amplified TCR CDR3 regions from genomic DNA. Extracted genomic DNA from each cell subset was spread evenly across all wells of several immunoSEQ 96-well plates, with each plate serving as a replicate. For sorted subsets, approximately 0.2 ug of genomic DNA, equivalent to roughly 30,000 T cell genomes, went into each replicate PCR. Purified libraries were measured with a Qubit 3.0 fluorometer, size-checked on a Bioanalyzer 2100, and measured again with the KAPA Library Quantification kit. Every immunoSEQ 96-well plate was sequenced on a dedicated single-read 150-cycle Illumina NextSeq 550 flow cell. The original pipeline was this. Because the immunoSEQ output included only junctional sequences and no quality scores, the filtering could not be the same as the filtering used for full-length reads. Sequences were annotated with PyIR, a Python wrapper for IgBLAST v1.9, using IMGT germline references to assign V/J genes and CDR3. Reads were removed for weak V/J assignments (E-value above 1e-6), missing CDR3, stop codons, out-of-frame junctions, or ambiguous translated residues. V3J clonotypes were defined by identical inferred V gene, J gene, and CDR3 amino acid sequence. To compute the percentage overlap between repertoires, the number of shared unique clonotypes was divided by the size of the smaller repertoire. RTK rarefaction, the Chao1 estimator, and Recon v2.1 estimates of unobserved clonotypes were used to assess repertoire richness. OLGA was used to compute generation probabilities for all TCRbeta clonotypes that the gDNA method yielded from a handful of donors. Here the immuneACCESS table is served through TCRdb, limited to in-frame sequences with V and J called. Missing clones are a known gap in these copies; in checked studies unresolved V genes cover under half, and the rest lacks a known reason. The DNA gave D and trimming, while V, J and clone size come from that table. This sample has roughly 1,800,000 clones in its table, and approximately 94% of those were observed once. The ten largest make up more than 0.9% of the sample.

This record comes from a study of shared clonotypes between healthy human individuals (TCRdb year 2020). Notes on the research overall: The cohort comprised a couple of women and a few men aged 18 to 49 years. Libraries were prepared and TCR repertoires were sequenced by different laboratories using diverse techniques, in order to increase sequencing depth and limit assay-specific biases. Between about 0.9 and 8.9 billion PBMCs per donor were obtained by leukapheresis. For each donor, CD4 naive and CD4 memory were each given three plates, CD8 naive was given two plates, and CD8 memory was given one plate. To estimate repertoire size and how much clonotypes are shared between individuals, the study performed deep sequencing of blood TCR repertoires from five healthy adults.

Broader findings and caveats from the paper: Based on pairwise subsampling, the degree of clonotype sharing among donors was expected to be affected by sequencing depth. Naive subsets generally had larger estimated clonotype richness than memory subsets. Sampling was limited to blood, and TCR repertoires in tissue likely differ from TCR repertoires in blood. Because the study included only a small number of donors, the genetic and exposure-history diversity represented was limited. Across a handful of donors, approximately 4.6% of naive CD4, roughly 3.8% of naive CD8, under 2.5% of memory CD4, and 0.4% to 0.45% of memory CD8 clonotypes were shared. Rarefaction of sorted-subset datasets indicated incomplete sequencing despite the large sequencing depth. Compared with non-shared clonotypes, the clonotypes found in all four sorted-subset donors had higher generation probabilities.

CD8 naive samples consisted of CD45RO-negative cells that were positively selected for CCR7, yielding a CD45RA+CCR7+ population without TemRA cells. Healthy HIV-negative adults with no recently reported acute infections or vaccinations were included as donors. Every donor was a Caucasian adult residing in Nashville, Tennessee, USA. Blood was collected by leukapheresis, and PBMCs were isolated by Ficoll-Histopaque density gradient centrifugation and then cryopreserved in liquid nitrogen vapor phase. Analytical flow cytometry was used to check the purity and quantity of every magnetically sorted T cell population. Each sorted fraction had its genomic DNA isolated and then quantified by UV absorbance on a Nanodrop 2000c. V and J lose 6 bases and 4 bases, and a span of 13 bases separates them. Taken from the germline V gene, the CDR1 and CDR2 loops are SNHLY and FYNNEI. Counted from cysteine to phenylalanine, this CDR3 has 14 amino acids. Only the CDR3 part of the read is kept: 42 bases, read in frame from the first base.

The V gene is TRBV2 and the J gene is TRBJ2-1; the D gene lacks a confident call. This TCR came from a young man in good health. The sample was naive CD8+ T cells sorted from blood. This specimen's cell subset or site label, per the study, means: CD45RA+CCR7+. Here is the DNA: TGTGCCAGCAGACCTCGTGGACCGTACAATGAGCAGTTCTTC. This codes for CASRPRGPYNEQFF. With all but the CDR3 taken from the reference TRBV2 and TRBJ2-1 genes, the full variable domain is: EPEVTQTPSHQVTQMGQEVILRCVPISNHLYFYWYRQILGQKVEFLVSFYNNEISEKSEIFDDQFSVERPDGSNFTLKIRSTKLEDSAMYFCASRPRGPYNEQFFGPGTRLTVL.